These 2 T cell receptor beta chains came from one sample sequenced in a study of T cell responses to AZD1222 COVID-19 vaccine. Assay: immunoSEQ multiplex PCR; the TCRdb copy retains only in-frame clones and omits some. Of tens of thousands of clones listed, roughly 85% are singletons. The material sequenced was peripheral blood, taken 28 days after the second AZD1222 dose. The receptor set was obtained from an adult who received the AZD1222 COVID-19 vaccine.

The chain employs TRBV5-1 and TRBJ2-2; 7 bases are shared with TRBD1. The germline CDR1 and CDR2 sequences are SGHRS and YFSETQ. The length of the CDR3 is 15 residues. V lost 0 bases, J lost 5 bases, and 4 bases stayed unmatched. The CDR3 DNA sequence: TGCGCCAGCAGCTTGGTGGGCAGGGGGACCGGGGAGCTGTTTTTT. This translates into CASSLVGRGTGELFF. Filled out from reference TRBV5-1 and TRBJ2-2, the complete variable domain reads KAGVTQTPRYLIKTRGQQVTLSCSPISGHRSVSWYQQTPGQGLQFLFEYFSETQRNKGNFPGRFSGRQFSNSRSEMNVSTLELGDSALYLCASSLVGRGTGELFFGEGSRLTVL.

This chain uses TRBV19 with TRBJ2-2; TRBD2 matches at 8 bases. This CDR3 has 14 residues. CDR1 LNHDA and CDR2 SQIVND come from the germline V gene (reference sequence). The V gene end was trimmed by 6 bases and the J gene end by 4 bases; junction bases not matched to a gene: 4. The CDR3 sequence is CASSAGLVTGELFF. The CDR3 DNA follows: TGTGCCAGTAGCGCGGGACTAGTCACCGGGGAGCTGTTTTTT. The full variable domain, with the rest looked up from reference TRBV19 and TRBJ2-2, is DGGITQSPKYLFRKEGQNVTLSCEQNLNHDAMYWYRQDPGQGLRLIYYSQIVNDFQKGDIAEGYSVSREKKESFPLTVTSAQKNPTAFYLCASSAGLVTGELFFGEGSRLTVL.